The rows below give T cell receptor beta chains drawn from one sample of a study of T cells after yellow fever vaccination. MiXCR, applied by TCRdb to the 5' RACE reads, yields one record per CDR3 protein. The sample holds a few hundred thousand distinct CDR3 sequences, over 4% seen once. The input for sequencing was PBMCs, taken 5 days after the yellow fever booster vaccination. The receptors originated from a man aged 18 to 35 who received the YFV17D yellow fever vaccine. Both conserved end residues are part of each CDR3. D genes are given only for firm matches. A row's size may be missing; if present it is once, few, many or a size class.

j_call clone_size d_call v_call cdr3_nt cdr3_aa
TRBJ2-2 many NA TRBV20-1 TGCAGTGCTTCTCTAGGACATCTGGCGAACACCGGGGAGCTGTTTTTT CSASLGHLANTGELFF
TRBJ1-1 many TRBD1 TRBV6-2/TRBV6-3 TGTGCCATCGTACAGGGGACAGAAGCTTTCTTT CAIVQGTEAFF
TRBJ2-3 many NA TRBV5-5 TGTGCCAGCAGCTTGTACACCGGCACAGATACGCAGTATTTT CASSLYTGTDTQYF
TRBJ2-3 few NA TRBV5-1 TGCGCCAGCAGCTTGAAGTGGGGCTCAGATACGCAGTATTTT CASSLKWGSDTQYF
TRBJ2-3 NA NA TRBV20-1 TGCAGTGCTTCAAGGGGGGGGGGCGATACGCAGTATTTT CSASRGGGDTQYF
TRBJ2-5 many TRBD2 TRBV7-2 TGTGCCAGCAGCTTAGCGAGCGGGGGGGCCCAAGAGACCCAGTACTTC CASSLASGGAQETQYF
TRBJ1-4 many TRBD1 TRBV2 TGTGCCAGCACCGGGACAGGCAATGAAAAACTGTTTTTT CASTGTGNEKLFF
TRBJ2-3 many TRBD2 TRBV7-3 TGTGCCAGCAGCTCCCAGCGGGGGCGCACAGATACGCAGTATTTT CASSSQRGRTDTQYF
TRBJ2-1 many NA TRBV11-2 TGTGCCAGCAGCTTAGCCAGTTACAATGAGCAGTTCTTC CASSLASYNEQFF
TRBJ1-6 few NA TRBV7-3 TGTGCCAGCAGCCCGGGGGGTATTAATTCACCCCTCCACTTT CASSPGGINSPLHF
TRBJ2-1 many NA TRBV20-1 TGCAGTGCTAGAGGATTGCGGGCTAACAATGAGCAGTTCTTC CSARGLRANNEQFF
TRBJ2-7 few NA TRBV5-1 TGCGCCAGCAGCCCAGGGGCGTTCCACCCCTCCTACGAGCAGTACTTC CASSPGAFHPSYEQYF
TRBJ2-1 few NA TRBV5-1 TGCGCCAGCAGCTTGGAGATTTCGACTCGGGGTGAGCAGTTCTTC CASSLEISTRGEQFF
TRBJ1-4 few NA TRBV7-6 TGTGCCAGCAGCTTTGGAGGGGTTGAAAAACTGTTTTTT CASSFGGVEKLFF
TRBJ2-3 NA TRBD1 TRBV5-1 TGCGCCAGCAGAGCTGGGACAGTCACAGATACGCAGTATTTT CASRAGTVTDTQYF
TRBJ2-3 many NA TRBV7-3 TGTGCCAGCAGCTTGAATTCGGCATCTAGCACAGATACGCAGTATTTT CASSLNSASSTDTQYF
TRBJ2-5 many TRBD1 TRBV5-1 TGCGCCAGCAGCCCCCAGGGACAGGCCCAAGAGACCCAGTACTTC CASSPQGQAQETQYF
TRBJ1-1 NA TRBD1 TRBV27 TGTGCCAGCAGTTTACCGGACAGGGAAGACTTGAACACTGAAGCTTTCTTT CASSLPDREDLNTEAFF
TRBJ2-3 NA TRBD2 TRBV5-4 TGTGCCAGCAGCTTGGGGGGGGGAAGCATAGGTAGCACAGATACGCAGTATTTT CASSLGGGSIGSTDTQYF
TRBJ2-1 NA TRBD2 TRBV19 TGTGCCAGTAGTACCACCCAGCGGGGGGGCCCGGGGGAGCAGTTCTTC CASSTTQRGGPGEQFF
TRBJ1-6 NA TRBD1 TRBV27 TGTGCCAGCAGCCCAGGGAAGGACAGGGGGCCGTGGGGATCACCCCTCCACTTT CASSPGKDRGPWGSPLHF
TRBJ1-1 NA TRBD1 TRBV19 TGTGCCAGTAATAAGGACAGGGGATATGACACTGAAGCTTTCTTT CASNKDRGYDTEAFF
TRBJ2-2 many NA TRBV29-1 TGCAGCGTTGGCAGGGGATCCGGGGAGCTGTTTTTT CSVGRGSGELFF
TRBJ1-1 few TRBD1 TRBV7-9 TGTGCCAGCAGCTTATTCGGGACAGGGGGGACTGAAGCTTTCTTT CASSLFGTGGTEAFF
TRBJ2-3 many TRBD2 TRBV3-1 TGTGCCAGCAGCCAAGACCGGGGGGGAGTAGATACGCAGTATTTT CASSQDRGGVDTQYF
TRBJ2-5 few TRBD2 TRBV6-5 TGTGCCAGCAGTTATGTCTTCGGGGGGACCCAAGAGACCCAGTACTTC CASSYVFGGTQETQYF
TRBJ2-1 NA NA TRBV6-1 TGTGCCAGCAGTTGGGGAGTAGGAAATGAGCAGTTCTTC CASSWGVGNEQFF
TRBJ1-2 few TRBD1 TRBV9 TGTGCCAGCAGCCCCCATACCCCGACAGGGAACTATGGCTACACCTTC CASSPHTPTGNYGYTF
TRBJ2-1 many TRBD2 TRBV6-6 TGTGCCAGCAGTTACTCGGGACTAGCGGGGGTCTACAATGAGCAGTTCTTC CASSYSGLAGVYNEQFF
TRBJ2-3 NA TRBD2 TRBV25-1 TGTGCCAGCAGTGAATCCGGGGGGGAGGACACAGATACGCAGTATTTT CASSESGGEDTDTQYF
TRBJ2-3 few NA TRBV4-3 TGCGCCAGCAGCCAAGATGCCAGAGGGGACGGACGGAACACAGATACGCAGTATTTT CASSQDARGDGRNTDTQYF
TRBJ1-1 NA NA TRBV7-8 TGTGCCAGCAGCTTAAGCACTAGGGTGAACACTGAAGCTTTCTTT CASSLSTRVNTEAFF
TRBJ2-5 many NA TRBV12-3/TRBV12-4 TGTGCCAGCAGTTTCGAGGGCAGCCAAGAGACCCAGTACTTC CASSFEGSQETQYF
TRBJ1-1 NA NA TRBV5-8 TGTGCCAGCAGACCAGGACAGTCTGAGGCTTTCTTT CASRPGQSEAFF
TRBJ1-2 NA TRBD1 TRBV6-6 TGTGCCAGCAGTTCCGGGACAGACTATGGCTACACCTTC CASSSGTDYGYTF
TRBJ2-5 NA TRBD1 TRBV5-4 TGTGCCAGCTCACCCGGGACAGGGGGCGGCGGGGAGACCCAGTACTTC CASSPGTGGGGETQYF
TRBJ2-2 few TRBD2 TRBV7-9 TGTGCCAGCAGCACGTCTAGCGGTGGCTACCAAGGGGCCGGGGAGCTGTTTTTT CASSTSSGGYQGAGELFF
TRBJ2-1 many NA TRBV7-9 TGTGCCAGCAGCCCCGAACAGAGGGGCTCTGAGCAGTTCTTC CASSPEQRGSEQFF
TRBJ1-1 NA NA TRBV7-6 TGTGCCAGCAGCCCCCTAGGCAGGGCTTTGAACACTGAAGCTTTCTTT CASSPLGRALNTEAFF
TRBJ2-1 many TRBD1 TRBV5-1 TGCGCCAGCAGCCCACGGACAGGAAACAATGAGCAGTTCTTC CASSPRTGNNEQFF
TRBJ1-2 NA NA TRBV20-1 TGCAGTGCAAGGCTTACCCCCTACACCTTC CSARLTPYTF
TRBJ1-4 NA TRBD1 TRBV7-3 TGTGCCAGCAGCCCCGGGACAGGAGGGAAACTGTTTTTT CASSPGTGGKLFF
TRBJ1-5 NA TRBD1 TRBV19 TGTGCCAGTAGTAAATCCGGGACAGCGAAGGGTCAGCCCCAGCATTTT CASSKSGTAKGQPQHF
TRBJ2-2 NA TRBD2 TRBV11-2 TGTGCCAGCAGCTCGGGACTAGGATTGGGTACCGGGGAGCTGTTTTTT CASSSGLGLGTGELFF
TRBJ1-2 many NA TRBV7-9 TGTGCCAGCAGCGCTAGCAGGGGTAACTATGGCTACACCTTC CASSASRGNYGYTF
TRBJ1-2 NA TRBD1 TRBV6-2/TRBV6-3 TGTGCCAGCAGGGACTACAGGGGAGGCTACACCTTC CASRDYRGGYTF
TRBJ2-3 few NA TRBV12-3/TRBV12-4 TGTGCCACTTCCGCTTCAGGGGTTTCAGATACGCAGTATTTT CATSASGVSDTQYF
TRBJ2-5 NA NA TRBV6-2/TRBV6-3 TGTGCCAGCAGTTACCACCCCGGGGGACCGTACCAAGAGACCCAGTACTTC CASSYHPGGPYQETQYF
TRBJ2-4 NA NA TRBV12-3/TRBV12-4 TGTGCCAGCGGACCCGGCGAGGGCCCGGGCATTCAGTACTTC CASGPGEGPGIQYF
TRBJ2-2 NA TRBD2 TRBV5-1 TGCGCCAGCAGCTTGATCCTAGCGGGGGATAACACCGGGGAGCTGTTTTTT CASSLILAGDNTGELFF
TRBJ1-5 few NA TRBV7-9 TGTGCCAGCAGCTTAGGACAGCCTAATCAGCCCCAGCATTTT CASSLGQPNQPQHF
TRBJ2-1 NA NA TRBV5-1 TGCGCCAGCAGCTTTGAACCCTCCTACAATGAGCAGTTCTTC CASSFEPSYNEQFF
TRBJ2-3 few NA TRBV20-1 TGCAGTGCTAGACAGGCCGTACCCACAGATACGCAGTATTTT CSARQAVPTDTQYF
TRBJ1-4 many NA TRBV5-1 TGCGCCAGCAGCGAGGGGGGGGATGGAGGTGAAAAACTGTTTTTT CASSEGGDGGEKLFF
TRBJ2-2 NA NA TRBV5-1 TGCGCCAGCAGCTTGGCCCGCAGGGATCTTGGGGAGCTGTTTTTT CASSLARRDLGELFF
TRBJ2-1 few NA TRBV9 TGTGCCAGCAGCGCAGGACTACTGTACAATGAGCAGTTCTTC CASSAGLLYNEQFF
TRBJ1-5 few NA TRBV18 TGTGCCAGCTCACCATGGCAGGGCAATCAGCCCCAGCATTTT CASSPWQGNQPQHF
TRBJ1-2 NA NA TRBV12-3/TRBV12-4 TGTGCCAGCAGTTTAATGGGGGACAACTATGGCTACACCTTC CASSLMGDNYGYTF